These T cell receptor beta chains were read from a single sample in a study of OX40 agonist ivuxolimab in advanced cancers. Produced via immunoSEQ multiplex PCR; TCRdb's table is partial and in-frame only. This sample has some 74,000 clones, with approximately 78% found just once. The sequencing here drew on CD4+ or CD8+ T cells sorted from blood, taken in a trial of the OX40 agonist ivuxolimab. The receptors here all came from an adult with an advanced solid tumor such as melanoma, head and neck, liver or kidney cancer. Each CDR3 is given with its conserved first and last residue. The D gene is left open where the match is weak. Expanded clones are given a class, and other clones once, few, many or no size at all.

j_call d_call v_call clone_size cdr3_nt cdr3_aa
TRBJ1-6 TRBD1 TRBV5-1 NA TGCGCCAGCAGCTTGCGATTGAGACAGGGTGGGGATAATTCACCCCTCCACTTT CASSLRLRQGGDNSPLHF
TRBJ2-3 NA TRBV6-1 NA TGTGCCAGCAGTCACCTGTCGCAGTATTTT CASSHLSQYF
TRBJ2-3 NA TRBV5-4 NA TGTGCCAGCAGCTTGCGGGTGAATCCCCTCACAGATACGCAGTATTTT CASSLRVNPLTDTQYF
TRBJ2-1 TRBD1 TRBV9 NA TGTGCCAGCAGCGTAGGGGTCACAGGGGGTGAGCAGTTCTTC CASSVGVTGGEQFF
TRBJ2-7 TRBD1 TRBV7-2 NA TGTGCCAGCAGCATGCGTCCCGGGACAGGGAGTGAGCAGTACTTC CASSMRPGTGSEQYF
TRBJ2-7 NA TRBV14 NA TGTGCCAGCAGCCGGACCTACAGCTACGAGCAGTACTTC CASSRTYSYEQYF
TRBJ2-5 TRBD1 TRBV10-3 NA TGTGCCATCAATAAAGGACAGGGGACCCAATTCGAGACCCAGTACTTC CAINKGQGTQFETQYF
TRBJ2-3 NA TRBV7-9 NA TGTGCCAGCAGCTTGTCCCTCAGCACGCAGTATTTT CASSLSLSTQYF
TRBJ1-5 NA TRBV18 NA TGTGCCAGCTCACCCGGGGGTCGCAATCAGCCCCAGCATTTT CASSPGGRNQPQHF
TRBJ1-1 NA TRBV2 NA TGTGCCAGCAGTGAGGTAATTGGGGGCACTGAAGCTTTCTTT CASSEVIGGTEAFF
TRBJ1-1 NA TRBV19 NA TGTGCCAGTAGTATGAATGTGGACACTGAAGCTTTCTTT CASSMNVDTEAFF
TRBJ1-1 NA TRBV11-1 NA TGTGCCAGCAGCTTAGAAGGGAGGGGCACTGAAGCTTTCTTT CASSLEGRGTEAFF
TRBJ2-3 NA TRBV5-4 NA TGTGCCAGCAGCTTGGTTGTGGGAGGGGGCCCTCAAACAGATACGCAGTATTTT CASSLVVGGGPQTDTQYF
TRBJ1-1 NA TRBV5-1 NA TGCGCCAGCAGGGGGGTGAACACTGAAGCTTTCTTT CASRGVNTEAFF
TRBJ1-5 NA TRBV6-6 NA TGTGCCAGCAGTTACTCCTTGGATCAGCCCCAGCATTTT CASSYSLDQPQHF
TRBJ2-7 TRBD2 TRBV5-6 NA TGTGCCAGCAGCTTGAGGACTAGCGGGCCCGGGAAGCAGTACTTC CASSLRTSGPGKQYF
TRBJ2-6 NA TRBV9 once TGTGCCAGCAGCCCAAGAGGAGGGTCTGGGGCCAACGTCCTGACTTTC CASSPRGGSGANVLTF
TRBJ1-5 TRBD1 TRBV18 NA TGTGCCAGCTCTGGGACAGAGAGCAATCAGCCCCAGCATTTT CASSGTESNQPQHF
TRBJ1-6 NA TRBV4-2 once TGTGCCAGCAGCCAAGATCACGGGAGGAGTAATTCACCCCTCCACTTT CASSQDHGRSNSPLHF
TRBJ1-2 NA TRBV4-2 NA TGTGCCAGCAGCCAAGTTCCGGAAGGAGATGGCTACACCTTC CASSQVPEGDGYTF
TRBJ2-3 NA TRBV15 NA TGTGCCACCAGCAGAGACTATGGAGCCTGGGGCACAGATACGCAGTATTTT CATSRDYGAWGTDTQYF
TRBJ2-2 NA TRBV7-9 NA TGTGCCAGCAGCTCCTACCGGGACTCCTACACCGGGGAGCTGTTTTTT CASSSYRDSYTGELFF
TRBJ1-1 NA TRBV10-3 NA TGTGCCATCAGTTCCTCTGCATCGAACACTGAAGCTTTCTTT CAISSSASNTEAFF
TRBJ2-5 TRBD1 TRBV7-2 NA TGTGCCAGCAGCTTTTACGACAGGGGGCGCGGGGAGACCCAGTACTTC CASSFYDRGRGETQYF
TRBJ2-2 TRBD2 TRBV15 NA TGTGCCACCAGCAGAGGACTAGCGGGAGTAACCGGGGAGCTGTTTTTT CATSRGLAGVTGELFF
TRBJ2-1 TRBD2 TRBV6-1 NA TGTGCCAGCAAATCCGGGACTAGCGGGACTGAGCAGTTCTTC CASKSGTSGTEQFF
TRBJ2-7 NA TRBV6-6 once TGTGCCAGCAGCCAAGGGTACTACGAGCAGTACTTC CASSQGYYEQYF
TRBJ2-6 NA TRBV4-1 NA TGCGCCAGCAGCCAAGATGGGGGGCTCGGCGGCTCTGGGGCCAACGTCCTGACTTTC CASSQDGGLGGSGANVLTF
TRBJ2-1 NA TRBV4-3 NA TGCGCCAGCAGCCAACGGTATCAGGGTCAAGGTTACAATGAGCAGTTCTTC CASSQRYQGQGYNEQFF
TRBJ2-1 TRBD2 TRBV7-9 NA TGTGCCAGCAGCTTAGATAGGACTAGCAATGAGCAGTTCTTC CASSLDRTSNEQFF
TRBJ2-7 TRBD1 TRBV28 NA TGTGCCAGCGCTTCGGGTGGGGCAGGGGGTAGGCACGAGCAGTACTTC CASASGGAGGRHEQYF
TRBJ2-1 NA TRBV19 NA TGTGCCAGTAGTAGGAACGGTGATTCGTACAATGAGCAGTTCTTC CASSRNGDSYNEQFF
TRBJ1-3 NA TRBV27 NA TGTGCCAGCAGTTTATCGTACGGCTTCACCATATATTTT CASSLSYGFTIYF
TRBJ2-7 TRBD2 TRBV2 NA TGTGCCAGCGGTAGCGGGGGGGCTAAATCCTACGAGCAGTACTTC CASGSGGAKSYEQYF
TRBJ2-1 TRBD2 TRBV14 NA TGTGCCAGCAGCCCCTTGGGACTAGCGGAGAATGAGCAGTTCTTC CASSPLGLAENEQFF
TRBJ2-2 NA TRBV18 NA TGTGCCAGCTCACCAAGGGGGGGGCCGGACACCGGGGAGCTGTTTTTT CASSPRGGPDTGELFF
TRBJ2-5 TRBD1 TRBV2 NA TGTGCCAGCAGGGGAGGGGGGACAGGGATAGAGACCCAGTACTTC CASRGGGTGIETQYF
TRBJ2-3 NA TRBV29-1 NA TGCAGCGTTGCGACCGGGGCGAACACAGATACGCAGTATTTT CSVATGANTDTQYF
TRBJ2-7 NA TRBV6-6 NA TGTGCCAGCAGTTACGGACAGAACTCCTACGAGCAGTACTTC CASSYGQNSYEQYF
TRBJ1-5 NA TRBV2 NA TGTGCCAGCAGCCAAGGGCCCAATCAGCCCCAGCATTTT CASSQGPNQPQHF
TRBJ1-2 NA TRBV5-6 few TGTGCCAGCAGCTTCCACAGCGACTACACCTTC CASSFHSDYTF
TRBJ2-3 NA TRBV5-1 NA TGCGCCAGCAGCCCGGATACCGGAGATACGCAGTATTTT CASSPDTGDTQYF
TRBJ1-2 NA TRBV28 NA TGTGCCAGCAGCCCCGCAGGGTCTGATAGCTACACCTTC CASSPAGSDSYTF
TRBJ2-3 TRBD2 TRBV28 NA TGTGCCAGCGGAACCTGGACTAGCGGAACAGATACGCAGTATTTT CASGTWTSGTDTQYF
TRBJ2-7 TRBD2 TRBV5-4 medium-sized TGTGCCAGCAGCCCCGGGACTAGCGGGACTACCTACGAGCAGTACTTC CASSPGTSGTTYEQYF